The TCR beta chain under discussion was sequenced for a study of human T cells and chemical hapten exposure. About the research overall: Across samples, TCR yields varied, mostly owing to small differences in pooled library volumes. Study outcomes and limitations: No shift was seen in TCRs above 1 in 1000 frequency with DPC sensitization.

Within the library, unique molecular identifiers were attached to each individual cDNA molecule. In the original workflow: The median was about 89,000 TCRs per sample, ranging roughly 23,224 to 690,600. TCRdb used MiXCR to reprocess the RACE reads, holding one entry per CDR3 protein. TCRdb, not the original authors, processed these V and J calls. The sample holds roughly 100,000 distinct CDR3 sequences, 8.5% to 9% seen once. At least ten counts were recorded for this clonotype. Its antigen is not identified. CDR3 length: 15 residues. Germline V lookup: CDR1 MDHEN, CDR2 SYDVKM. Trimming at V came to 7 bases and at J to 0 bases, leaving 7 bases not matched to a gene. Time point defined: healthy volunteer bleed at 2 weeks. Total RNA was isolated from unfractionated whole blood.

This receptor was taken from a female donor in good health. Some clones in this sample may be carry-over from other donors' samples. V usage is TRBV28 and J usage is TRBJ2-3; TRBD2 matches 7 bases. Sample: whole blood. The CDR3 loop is CASTKLALSTDTQYF. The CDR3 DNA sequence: TGTGCCAGCACCAAACTAGCGCTCAGCACAGATACGCAGTATTTT.